This entry describes one T cell receptor beta chain. The antigen remains undetermined. Between the mid-2010s and the late 2010s, patients underwent resection in Japan or China. CDR3 length: 15 amino acids. The V end was cut by 4 bases, the J end by 2 bases, with 15 bases between. Per germline, CDR1 SEHNR and CDR2 FQNEAQ (reference sequence). The repertoire was sequenced with immunoSEQ multiplex PCR; TCRdb's copy has only in-frame clones and lacks some. The sample shows approximately 5,000 clones, roughly 90% of them seen only once. This entry belongs to a study of immune evolution from preneoplasia to lung adenocarcinoma. Study information: HLA loss of heterozygosity: approximately 7.5% AIS, about 15% MIA, about 35% ADC, none AAH.

Study conclusions and caveats: Normal lung had highest clonality; later lesions appeared denser, more diverse. From normal lung to invasive adenocarcinoma, top clone frequencies appeared to decrease.

The chain has TRBV7-9 and TRBJ2-7; D perhaps matches TRBD1 (5 bases). The source material was FFPE invasive lung adenocarcinoma tissue. This receptor was identified in a person aged 45-65 years with lung adenocarcinoma. The CDR3 bases are TGTGCCAGCAGCTCGTCCCAGGGTTCCCCCTACGAGCAGTACTTC. Residues: CASSSSQGSPYEQYF.